This T cell receptor beta chain was retrieved from a study of shared clonotypes between healthy human individuals (dated by TCRdb to between 2020 and 2021). Context from the whole study: The cohort included three men and a couple of women between 18 and 49 years of age. For each donor, CD4 naive and CD4 memory were each run on three plates, CD8 naive on two plates, and CD8 memory on one plate. To estimate repertoire size and how much clonotype sharing occurs between individuals, the study deeply sequenced the blood TCR repertoires of roughly 5 healthy adults. To increase sequencing depth and limit assay-specific biases, different laboratories used diverse techniques to prepare libraries and sequence TCR repertoires. Per donor, leukapheresis produced somewhere between about 0.8 and 9.5 billion PBMCs.

A word on this clone: No cognate antigen has been identified for it. No base qualities exist here, and no much larger clone lies one base off it.

TCR CDR3 regions were amplified from genomic DNA by multiplex PCR using the deep immunoSEQ assay. Extracted genomic DNA from each cell subset was spread evenly across all wells of several immunoSEQ 96-well plates, with each plate serving as a replicate. For sorted subsets, 200 to 250 ng of genomic DNA, equivalent to 25,000 to 30,000 T cell genomes, went into each replicate PCR. Purified libraries were measured with a Qubit 3.0 fluorometer, size-checked on a Bioanalyzer 2100, and measured again with the KAPA Library Quantification kit. Every immunoSEQ 96-well plate was sequenced on a dedicated single-read 150-cycle Illumina NextSeq 550 flow cell. In the paper's pipeline: Because the immunoSEQ output included only junctional sequences and no quality scores, the filtering could not be the same as the filtering used for full-length reads. To assign V/J genes and CDR3, sequences were annotated using PyIR, a Python wrapper for IgBLAST v1.9, with IMGT germline references. Any read was removed if the V/J assignment was weak (E-value above 1e-6), the CDR3 was missing, or the read contained stop codons, out-of-frame junctions, or ambiguous translated residues. V3J clonotypes were defined as sequences sharing the same inferred V gene, J gene, and CDR3 amino acid sequence. The percentage overlap between two repertoires was calculated by dividing the number of shared unique clonotypes by the size of the smaller repertoire. Three approaches were used to assess repertoire richness: RTK rarefaction, the Chao1 estimator, and Recon v2.1 estimates of unobserved clonotypes. Generation probabilities for all TCRbeta clonotypes obtained by the gDNA method from a handful of donors were computed using OLGA. TCRdb took over this immuneACCESS table, retaining in-frame rearrangements with V and J assigned. Such tables are incomplete; in checked studies, under half of the missing clones stem from an unresolved V gene, and the remainder is unexplained. V and J calls and clone size come straight from that table; D and trimming were deduced from the DNA. Counted in this sample were roughly 2.4 million clones; around 95% of them appeared once. The ten largest make up around 0.13% of the sample.

Healthy HIV-negative adults with no recently reported acute infections or vaccinations were included as donors. Only Caucasian adults living in Nashville, Tennessee, USA were represented among the donors. CD4+ T cells were enriched by magnetic negative selection, after which naive cells were positively selected on CD45RA and the negative fraction was taken as the memory subset. Blood was collected by leukapheresis, and PBMCs were isolated by Ficoll-Histopaque density gradient centrifugation and then cryopreserved in liquid nitrogen vapor phase. Analytical flow cytometry was used to check the purity and quantity of each magnetically sorted T cell population. Genomic DNA was isolated from each sorted fraction and quantified by UV absorbance on a Nanodrop 2000c. Paper-wide results and their limitations: Based on pairwise subsampling, the degree of clonotype sharing among donors was expected to be affected by sequencing depth. Rarefaction of sorted-subset datasets indicated incomplete sequencing despite the large sequencing depth. The small number of donors limited the genetic and exposure-history diversity represented. Sampling was restricted to blood, and TCR repertoires in tissue are likely to differ from TCR repertoires in blood. When a handful of donors were compared, the shared fraction of clonotypes was about 5% for naive CD4, 3.5% to 4% for naive CD8, more than 2% for memory CD4, and approximately 0.4% for memory CD8. Estimated clonotype richness was generally larger for naive than for memory subsets. Compared with non-shared clonotypes, the clonotypes found in all four sorted-subset donors had higher generation probabilities.

The sequenced material came from naive CD4+ T cells sorted from blood. The cell subset or site label corresponds to: CD45RA+ positively selected. This receptor was taken from a man aged 18 to 29 in good health.

For the CDR3, the sequence is CASSWGGGRDPDTQYF. The bases are TGTGCCAGCAGCTGGGGAGGAGGGCGGGACCCAGATACGCAGTATTTT. Recombination connected TRBV7-9 to TRBJ2-3; TRBD2 is perhaps the D gene, given 6 matching bases. The cysteine opens and the phenylalanine closes a CDR3 of 16 amino acids. The entry retains the CDR3 DNA only, 48 bases that are in frame from base 1. The germline V gene (reference sequence) yields SEHNR for CDR1 and FQNEAQ for CDR2. V and J lose 4 bases and 4 bases, and a span of 18 bases separates them.